Listed below are T cell receptor beta chains from one sample, sequenced in a study of OX40 agonist ivuxolimab in advanced cancers. Here immunoSEQ multiplex PCR was the method, and the copy in TCRdb shows in-frame clones only, minus some. The repertoire holds about 67,000 clones, with about 85% as singletons. The specimen was CD4+ or CD8+ T cells sorted from blood, collected in a trial of the OX40 agonist ivuxolimab. All receptors come from an adult with an advanced solid tumor such as melanoma, head and neck, liver or kidney cancer. Both conserved end residues are part of each CDR3. A D gene is named only where the DNA matches it firmly. Clone size is not always given. Where it is, it says once, few, many or a class for expanded clones.

j_call,clone_size,d_call,v_call,cdr3_aa,cdr3_nt
TRBJ1-2,.,TRBD1,TRBV7-9,CASSFAGTGDYGYTF,TGTGCCAGCAGCTTCGCCGGGACAGGGGACTATGGCTACACCTTC
TRBJ2-5,.,TRBD2,TRBV30,CAAQLARAETQYF,TGTGCCGCTCAACTAGCGAGGGCTGAGACCCAGTACTTC
TRBJ1-5,.,.,TRBV28,CASTGSGQPQHF,TGTGCCAGTACCGGTTCCGGTCAGCCCCAGCATTTT
TRBJ1-5,.,.,TRBV19,CASSKLGSAVQQPQHF,TGTGCCAGTAGTAAATTGGGCAGTGCCGTCCAACAGCCCCAGCATTTT
TRBJ2-7,few,.,TRBV7-3,CASSPRGESSYEQYF,TGTGCCAGCAGCCCCAGGGGGGAATCCTCCTACGAGCAGTACTTC
TRBJ2-2,.,TRBD1,TRBV5-4,CASSSTGGGYTGELFF,TGTGCCAGCAGCTCGACAGGGGGCGGGTACACCGGGGAGCTGTTTTTT
TRBJ1-4,few,.,TRBV6-5,CASSYSSQGNEKLFF,TGTGCCAGCAGTTACTCGAGCCAGGGGAATGAAAAACTGTTTTTT
TRBJ1-1,.,.,TRBV7-3,CASSSQGWAEAFF,TGTGCCAGCAGCTCCCAGGGGTGGGCTGAAGCTTTCTTT
TRBJ1-6,.,.,TRBV18,CASSPASGSYLLNSPLHF,TGTGCCAGCTCACCGGCTTCAGGGTCGTACCTTCTTAATTCACCCCTCCACTTT
TRBJ2-7,.,.,TRBV7-9,CASSLTGTGEQYF,TGTGCCAGCAGCTTAACGGGGACCGGCGAGCAGTACTTC
TRBJ2-7,.,.,TRBV5-1,CASRLQSSSYEQYF,TGCGCCAGCAGGTTACAGAGCTCCTCCTACGAGCAGTACTTC
TRBJ2-5,once,.,TRBV25-1,CASSGGRGSGETQYF,TGTGCCAGCAGTGGGGGTAGGGGGAGCGGAGAGACCCAGTACTTC
TRBJ1-1,.,.,TRBV18,CASSPEVNTEAFF,TGTGCCAGCTCACCAGAAGTGAACACTGAAGCTTTCTTT
TRBJ2-3,.,.,TRBV5-6,CASSEPGSKTQYF,TGTGCCAGCAGTGAACCGGGCTCCAAGACGCAGTATTTT
TRBJ2-5,.,.,TRBV5-5,CASSLILGQETQYF,TGTGCCAGCAGCTTGATCTTAGGCCAAGAGACCCAGTACTTC
TRBJ2-7,.,.,TRBV28,CASRSRDPYAYEQYF,TGTGCCAGCAGGTCCCGGGACCCATATGCCTACGAGCAGTACTTC
TRBJ2-3,.,TRBD2,TRBV5-6,CASSLTSGRVTDTQYF,TGTGCCAGCAGCTTGACTAGCGGGAGGGTCACAGATACGCAGTATTTT
TRBJ2-1,.,.,TRBV7-2,CASSLDRDNEQFF,TGTGCCAGCAGCTTAGACAGAGACAATGAGCAGTTCTTC
TRBJ1-1,.,.,TRBV5-1,CASSPQVEHTEAFF,TGCGCCAGCAGCCCGCAAGTCGAGCACACTGAAGCTTTCTTT
TRBJ2-2,many,TRBD1,TRBV7-2,CASGGQMNTGELFF,TGTGCCAGCGGGGGACAGATGAACACCGGGGAGCTGTTTTTT
TRBJ2-3,.,.,TRBV10-1,CASSGLSTDTQYF,TGCGCCAGCAGCGGATTAAGCACAGATACGCAGTATTTT
TRBJ2-3,.,.,TRBV7-3,CASSLTGLPTDTQYF,TGTGCCAGCAGCTTAACCGGACTTCCCACAGATACGCAGTATTTT
TRBJ2-7,.,.,TRBV30,CAWSVKDRTYEQYF,TGTGCCTGGAGTGTTAAGGACCGCACCTACGAGCAGTACTTC
TRBJ1-2,.,.,TRBV11-2,CASSLDRSDGYTF,TGTGCCAGCAGCTTAGATAGAAGTGACGGCTACACCTTC
TRBJ2-1,.,.,TRBV28,CASSLWGVGFKDPLQFF,TGTGCCAGCAGTCTTTGGGGGGTGGGCTTTAAGGACCCCTTGCAGTTCTTC
TRBJ2-2,.,.,TRBV7-3,CASSLTFESGELFF,TGTGCCAGCAGCTTAACGTTCGAGTCCGGGGAGCTGTTTTTT
TRBJ2-3,.,.,TRBV10-3,CAISASRGTDTQYF,TGTGCCATCAGTGCGAGCAGGGGTACAGATACGCAGTATTTT
TRBJ2-3,.,.,TRBV7-3,CASSLSLGTPTDTQYF,TGTGCCAGCAGCTTAAGCCTCGGGACCCCCACAGATACGCAGTATTTT
TRBJ2-1,.,TRBD2,TRBV30,CAWIKRGGRGSNEQFF,TGTGCCTGGATAAAAAGGGGAGGGAGAGGGTCCAATGAGCAGTTCTTC
TRBJ2-1,few,.,TRBV5-6,CASSLGQASYNEQFF,TGTGCCAGCAGCTTGGGACAGGCATCCTACAATGAGCAGTTCTTC
TRBJ2-3,.,TRBD2,TRBV7-3,CASSVLAGDTQYF,TGTGCCAGCAGCGTCTTAGCGGGCGATACGCAGTATTTT
TRBJ2-1,.,TRBD2,TRBV7-2,CASSLGLAEDNEQFF,TGTGCCAGCAGCTTAGGACTAGCGGAGGACAATGAGCAGTTCTTC
TRBJ1-1,.,TRBD1,TRBV13,CASSWRDRPNTEAFF,TGTGCCAGCAGCTGGCGGGACAGACCGAACACTGAAGCTTTCTTT
TRBJ1-1,.,TRBD1,TRBV2,CASSLDRENTEAFF,TGTGCCAGCAGCCTCGACAGGGAGAACACTGAAGCTTTCTTT
TRBJ2-3,once,.,TRBV6-4,CASRAGSGTDTQYF,TGTGCCAGCAGGGCGGGGTCGGGGACAGATACGCAGTATTTT
TRBJ2-7,.,TRBD1,TRBV7-2,CASSSLVGQGDEQYF,TGTGCCAGCAGCTCGCTCGTGGGACAGGGCGACGAGCAGTACTTC
TRBJ2-7,.,.,TRBV7-2,CASSLLFEYEQYF,TGTGCCAGCAGCTTATTATTCGAGTACGAGCAGTACTTC
TRBJ2-4,.,.,TRBV5-4,CASTQGGQRDIQYF,TGTGCCAGCACCCAGGGGGGTCAGAGGGACATTCAGTACTTC
TRBJ2-5,.,TRBD1,TRBV9,CASSGTTGGGETQYF,TGTGCCAGCAGCGGAACGACAGGGGGTGGAGAGACCCAGTACTTC
TRBJ2-7,few,.,TRBV27,CASSLSYGAHEQYF,TGTGCCAGCAGTTTATCGTACGGGGCCCACGAGCAGTACTTC
TRBJ1-5,.,TRBD1,TRBV28,CASSYGTGKQHF,TGTGCCAGCAGCTACGGGACAGGGAAACAGCATTTT
TRBJ1-4,.,TRBD1,TRBV7-9,CASSPGTENEKLFF,TGTGCCAGCAGCCCCGGGACAGAGAATGAAAAACTGTTTTTT
TRBJ1-4,.,.,TRBV7-9,CASSLAPSGVKLFF,TGTGCCAGCAGCTTAGCCCCCAGTGGTGTAAAACTGTTTTTT
TRBJ1-2,once,.,TRBV15,CATSRDLKRGSSGYTF,TGTGCCACCAGCAGAGATCTCAAAAGGGGATCGAGCGGCTACACCTTC
TRBJ2-2,.,.,TRBV7-8,CASSEGLQRNTGELFF,TGTGCCAGCTCCGAGGGGTTACAGAGGAACACCGGGGAGCTGTTTTTT
TRBJ2-3,.,.,TRBV7-2,CASSLAPVRDTQYF,TGTGCCAGCAGCTTAGCCCCAGTAAGAGATACGCAGTATTTT
TRBJ2-5,.,TRBD1,TRBV5-4,CASSLAGQGRETQYF,TGTGCCAGCAGCTTGGCAGGACAGGGGCGAGAGACCCAGTACTTC